This TCR beta chain emerged from a study of T cell responses to AZD1222 COVID-19 vaccine. Study-level information: Pooling of second doses given at about 4 or about 12 weeks was done. Study-wide results and caveats: Variant regions that are unmutated are reportedly the target of nearly half of spike-specific TCRs.

The method was immunoSEQ multiplex PCR; TCRdb's version includes in-frame clones alone and lacks a portion of them. The sample carries some 150,000 clones, 90% to 95% recorded once. Concerning this clone itself: Antigen: not known.

Germline CDR1 is MNHEY and CDR2 is SMNVEV (reference sequence). With 7 bases clipped from V and 5 bases from J, the junction kept 10 bases outside the gene matches. The length of the CDR3 is 16 residues. V is TRBV27 and J is TRBJ1-6; TRBD1 matches at 8 bases. The TCR comes from an adult in good health. The sequences come from peripheral blood, collected on day 0 of AZD1222 vaccination. The CDR3 sequence: CASTLTGGGNNSPLHF. The CDR3 nucleotides are TGTGCCAGCACTCTCACAGGGGGGGGGAATAATTCACCCCTCCACTTT.